The sequence of this T cell receptor beta chain was determined in a study of blood T cells in healthy people across ages. Study at large: Template switching retrieved approximately one barcoded beta molecule for each two T cells. General study findings and limits: It was the long-lived donors that had more naive CD4+ cells and higher diversity than aged donors.

The V gene's germline CDR1 is SGHNT and CDR2 YENEEA. Trimming removed 5 bases at V and 0 bases at J, with 14 bases between. The CDR3 loop spans 15 amino acids. The authors ran a second PCR of about 7 to 11 cycles using a sample-barcoded 5' primer and a J-beta primer mix. TCRdb used MiXCR to reprocess the 5' RACE reads, holding one entry per CDR3 protein. In the table there are fewer than 1 million distinct CDR3 sequences, under 45% of which are singletons. Sample donors were healthy Caucasian individuals that came from Russia, aged roughly 6 to 95. Every donor gave 8.5 to 10 milliliters of peripheral blood. This clonotype was seen only a few times. Its antigen is as yet unknown.

The gene calls are TRBV11-3 and TRBJ2-7, with D perhaps matching TRBD1 (5 bases). The receptor was derived from a man between 60 and 75 years old in good health. The sequencing input was blood. As DNA, the CDR3 is TGTGCCAGCAGCGCATCAGGGCCAAGCTCCTACGAGCAGTACTTC. This gives the protein CASSASGPSSYEQYF. Combining the CDR3 with reference TRBV11-3 and TRBJ2-7 gives the whole variable domain EAGVVQSPRYKIIEKKQPVAFWCNPISGHNTLYWYLQNLGQGPELLIRYENEEAVDDSQLPKDRFSAERLKGVDSTLKIQPAELGDSAVYLCASSASGPSSYEQYFGPGTRLTVT.